What follows is one T cell receptor beta chain and its context. Vbeta (60) and Jbeta (13) primers were used in the PCR. Sequencing was performed with immunoSEQ multiplex PCR; in TCRdb, only in-frame clones are kept and a portion is missing. The data show roughly 180,000 clones, 80% seen once. These data come from a study of cytomegalovirus exposure and HLA in healthy donors. The sequenced sample consisted of PBMCs. This sequence originates from a girl aged 10-17 years in good health and CMV-seropositive.

The CDR3 sequence is CSVDGAVLWTSGGADTQYF. CDR3 nucleotide sequence: TGCAGCGTTGACGGGGCGGTTCTTTGGACTAGCGGAGGGGCAGATACGCAGTATTTT. The chain carries TRBV29-1 and TRBJ2-3; 10 bases align to TRBD2. The CDR3 length is 19 residues. Germline lookup yields CDR1 SQVTM and CDR2 ANQGSEA. The junction had 19 bases not matched to a gene; V was cut back by 3 bases and J by 4 bases.